A single sample is the source of the 19 T cell receptor beta chains below, sequenced in a study of monozygotic twins with cystic fibrosis. The data were produced by immunoSEQ multiplex PCR, yet TCRdb's version contains in-frame clones alone and is incomplete. The data show 30,000 or so clones, with around 96% seen just once and around 0.17% held by the top ten. Material for sequencing was blood. The receptors originated from a girl aged 2 to 10 with cystic fibrosis.

The gene calls are TRBV2 and TRBJ2-7; 11 positions match TRBD2. This CDR3 spans 16 amino acids. In germline, CDR1 is SNHLY, CDR2 FYNNEI. The junction had 12 bases not matched to a gene; V was cut back by 8 bases and J by 3 bases. The chain's CDR3 is CASGEDQGLAVYEQYF. The CDR3 nucleotides read TGTGCCAGCGGAGAGGACCAGGGACTAGCGGTCTACGAGCAGTACTTC.

The chain carries TRBV21-1 and TRBJ2-7; the DNA was not used to check the table's D call, TRBD2. TRBV21-1 is tagged as a pseudogene. The CDR3 spans 13 residues. Written as DNA, the CDR3 is TGTGCCGACCTTAGCGGGAGGGCCTACGAGCAGTACTTC. It encodes CADLSGRAYEQYF.

The gene calls are TRBV18 and TRBJ2-7; 9 bases fit TRBD2. The V and J ends lost 3 bases and 5 bases, in that order; junction bases with no gene match: 8. CDR3 length: 15 amino acids. Germline V gene data show CDR1 as KGHSH and CDR2 as LQKENI. CDR3 sequence: CASSPRTSDSHEQYF. The CDR3 coding sequence is TGTGCCAGCTCACCTAGGACTAGCGATTCCCACGAGCAGTACTTC.

The count of this clone is one. The chain links TRBV30 to TRBJ1-1, with D hard to call. Looked up from germline, CDR1 is GTSNPN and CDR2 is SVGIG (reference sequence). V was clipped by 4 bases and J by 2 bases, with 14 bases between them. The CDR3 length is 14 residues. The CDR3 spells CAWTGYGPNTEAFF. The CDR3 nucleotides read TGTGCCTGGACGGGGTACGGTCCAAACACTGAAGCTTTCTTT. The full variable domain, its missing parts supplied by reference TRBV30 and TRBJ1-1, is SQTIHQWPATLVQPVGSPLSLECTVEGTSNPNLYWYRQAAGRGLQLLFYSVGIGQISSEVPQNLSASRPQDRQFILSSKKLLLSDSGFYLCAWTGYGPNTEAFFGQGTRLTVV.

V is TRBV7-9 and J is TRBJ1-1, with TRBD1 matching 9 bases. With 5 bases clipped from V and 5 bases from J, the junction kept 12 bases outside the gene matches. Germline-derived CDR1 and CDR2 are SEHNR and FQNEAQ (reference sequence). The length of the CDR3 is 16 residues. DNA of the CDR3: TGTGCCAGCAGCCAAAGGACGGGACAGGGAGAAACTGAAGCTTTCTTT. It is translated as CASSQRTGQGETEAFF.

The chain links TRBV5-1 to TRBJ2-7, with 9 positions matching TRBD1. Germline-derived CDR1 and CDR2 are SGHRS and YFSETQ. The trim removed 3 bases at V and 3 bases at J, leaving 4 bases unmatched. CDR3 length: 14 amino acids. The CDR3 DNA reads TGCGCCAGCAGCTGGGGGGACAGGGACTACGAGCAGTACTTC. This codes for CASSWGDRDYEQYF.

V usage is TRBV4-1 and J usage is TRBJ2-1; D is uncertain. The CDR3 sequence is 11 residues long. The V gene lost 0 bases and the J gene lost 9 bases, with 3 bases spanning the gap. Germline CDR1 is MGHRA and CDR2 is YSYEKL. The DNA of the CDR3 is TGCGCCAGCAGCCAAGATAGTGAGCAGTTCTTC. Its protein product is CASSQDSEQFF.

This sequence joins TRBV5-6 and TRBJ2-1, with D unclear. Germline CDR1 is SGHDT and CDR2 is YYEEEE. Trimming left V 0 bases short and J 10 bases short, with 8 bases between. The CDR3 has 12 amino acids. Here the CDR3 DNA reads TGTGCCAGCAGCTTGGCCGCTAACGAGCAGTTCTTC. It is translated as CASSLAANEQFF.

V gene TRBV30 combines with J gene TRBJ2-1, with D possibly TRBD1 on 6 matching bases. The CDR3 contains 14 residues. V lost 1 base and J 4 bases, leaving 11 bases between the germline ends. Germline V gene sequence: CDR1 GTSNPN, CDR2 SVGIG (reference sequence). The CDR3 protein is CAWSAGTLYNEQFF. As DNA, the CDR3 is TGTGCCTGGAGTGCCGGGACACTATACAATGAGCAGTTCTTC.

The V call is TRBV23-1, the J call TRBJ1-5, with D maybe TRBD1 (5 bases). TRBV23-1 is flagged as an ORF with uncertain function. Trimming removed 8 bases from V and 1 base from J, with 9 bases in between. The CDR3 is 13 amino acids. CDR3 residues: CASGGDSNQPQHF. The CDR3 DNA sequence: TGCGCCAGCGGGGGAGACAGCAATCAGCCCCAGCATTTT.

V gene TRBV19 combines with J gene TRBJ1-6; weak D call: TRBD1 (5 bases). Trimming removed 10 bases from V and 7 bases from J, with 14 bases in between. Looked up from germline, CDR1 is LNHDA and CDR2 is SQIVND (reference sequence). The CDR3 covers 13 residues. The CDR3 loop is CATRDGGNSPLHF. CDR3 DNA sequence: TGTGCCACCCGGGACGGAGGAAATTCACCCCTCCACTTT.

The chain couples TRBV4-1 to TRBJ2-7, with 11 positions matching TRBD2. Trimming removed 2 bases from V and 3 bases from J; junction bases left unmatched: 6. The CDR3 sequence is 16 residues long. Germline CDR1 and CDR2: MGHRA and YSYEKL. CDR3 loop: CASSQYGTSGNYEQYF. The CDR3 DNA reads as TGCGCCAGCAGCCAATATGGGACTAGCGGAAACTACGAGCAGTACTTC.

This CDR3 reads CASSYRTGGIYGYTF. DNA of the CDR3: TGTGCCAGCAGTTACCGGACAGGGGGTATCTATGGCTACACCTTC. The chain is built from TRBV6-5 and TRBJ1-2, with 10 bases that match TRBD1. The CDR3 is 15 amino acids. With 2 bases clipped from V and 4 bases from J, the junction kept 4 bases outside the gene matches. The germline V gene has CDR1 MNHEY and CDR2 SVGAGI.

The CDR3 DNA follows: TGTGCCTGGAGTGTACCCGGACAGGGGAGCTCCTACGAGCAGTACTTC. Amino acids: CAWSVPGQGSSYEQYF. The rearrangement uses TRBV30 and TRBJ2-7; TRBD1 agrees at 9 bases. V gave up 0 bases and J gave up 0 bases; unmatched junction bases: 6. The CDR3 is 16 residues long. CDR1 GTSNPN and CDR2 SVGIG come from the germline V gene (reference sequence).

The chain employs TRBV10-2 and TRBJ2-1, with D possibly being TRBD1 (5 bases). CDR3 length: 15 amino acids. Per the germline V gene, CDR1 is WSHSY and CDR2 is SAAADI. With 7 bases removed from V and 8 bases from J, the gap between germline ends came to 21 bases. The CDR3 loop is CASKSGASVYDEQFF. CDR3 sequence (DNA): TGCGCCAGCAAGAGTGGGGCTAGTGTTTACGATGAGCAGTTCTTC.

The chain employs TRBV6-6 and TRBJ2-7; TRBD1 aligns across 9 bases. The CDR3 runs to 14 residues. V shed 6 bases and J 4 bases; nucleotides not matched to a gene: 7. CDR1 is MNHNY and CDR2 is SVGAGI in the germline V gene (reference sequence). The CDR3 protein is CASRGTGSQYEQYF. In DNA form, the CDR3 reads TGTGCCAGCAGAGGGACAGGGTCTCAATACGAGCAGTACTTC.

The CDR3 here is CASSYSRTGEGTQYF. The CDR3 nucleotides are TGTGCCAGCAGTTACTCGAGGACAGGGGAAGGTACGCAGTATTTT. This rearrangement joins TRBV6-5 to TRBJ2-3, with 9 bases matching TRBD1. Trimming at V came to 0 bases and at J to 8 bases, leaving 6 bases not matched to a gene. Germline V gene sequence: CDR1 MNHEY, CDR2 SVGAGI. The CDR3 covers 15 residues.

The gene calls are TRBV6-5 and TRBJ2-7; D is unresolved. CDR3 length equals 14 residues. Germline V gene data show CDR1 as MNHEY and CDR2 as SVGAGI. Trimming left V 2 bases short and J 0 bases short, with 8 bases between. The CDR3 spells CASSYGPASYEQYF. DNA for the CDR3: TGTGCCAGCAGTTACGGACCCGCCTCCTACGAGCAGTACTTC.

This clone came up once. The rearrangement uses TRBV27 and TRBJ2-3; TRBD2 agrees at 10 bases. Germline loops: CDR1 MNHEY, CDR2 SMNVEV (reference sequence). The CDR3 totals 15 residues. J gave up 3 bases and V 8 bases, and 8 bases lay outside the gene matches. The CDR3 DNA sequence: TGTGCCAGCGGCCTAGCGGGAGTTCGAACAGATACGCAGTATTTT. Amino acids: CASGLAGVRTDTQYF.